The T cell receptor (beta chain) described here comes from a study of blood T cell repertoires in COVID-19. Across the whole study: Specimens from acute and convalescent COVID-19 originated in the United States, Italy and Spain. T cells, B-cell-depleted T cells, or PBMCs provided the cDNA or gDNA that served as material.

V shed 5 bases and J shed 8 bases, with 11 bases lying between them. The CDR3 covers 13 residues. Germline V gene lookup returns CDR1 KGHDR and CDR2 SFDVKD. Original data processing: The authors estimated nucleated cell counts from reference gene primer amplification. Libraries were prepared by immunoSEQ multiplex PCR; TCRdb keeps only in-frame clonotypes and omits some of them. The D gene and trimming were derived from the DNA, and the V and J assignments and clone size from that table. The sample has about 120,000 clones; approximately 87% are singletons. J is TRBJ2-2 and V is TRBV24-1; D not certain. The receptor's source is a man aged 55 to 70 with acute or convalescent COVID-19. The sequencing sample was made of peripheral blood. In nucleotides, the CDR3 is TGTGCCACCAGTGCCCTGAACTGGGGGGAGCTGTTTTTT. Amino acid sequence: CATSALNWGELFF.